The 18 T cell receptor beta chains listed next were all sequenced from one sample in a study of OX40 agonist ivuxolimab in advanced cancers. Libraries were made using the immunoSEQ multiplex PCR assay. TCRdb's version of the immuneACCESS table is confined to in-frame rearrangements and falls short of the full clone set. An unresolved V gene accounts for under half of the shortfall where checked; the remainder is of unknown origin. This sample gives around 80,000 clones in total; 65% to 90% of them show up just once. The ten biggest clones cover 0.5% to 0.55% of the sample. The sample was CD4+ or CD8+ T cells sorted from blood, taken in a trial of the OX40 agonist ivuxolimab. The receptors derive from an adult with an advanced solid tumor such as melanoma, head and neck, liver or kidney cancer.

The chain has TRBV4-3 and TRBJ2-2; D not resolved. The CDR3 spans 13 residues. V was cut by 0 bases and J by 6 bases, with 5 bases left in between. Germline lookup yields CDR1 LGHNA and CDR2 YSLEER. The CDR3 reads CASSQDPPGELFF. The CDR3 coding sequence is TGCGCCAGCAGCCAAGACCCTCCCGGGGAGCTGTTTTTT.

The V and J genes are TRBV28 and TRBJ1-2, with 8 bases identical to TRBD1. This CDR3 is built from 13 residues. Germline lookup yields CDR1 MDHEN and CDR2 SYDVKM. V gave up 5 bases and J gave up 6 bases; unmatched junction bases: 5. The CDR3 loop is CASSPDRVDGYTF. CDR3 coding DNA: TGTGCCAGCAGTCCGGACAGGGTGGATGGCTACACCTTC.

This chain links TRBV5-4 with TRBJ2-5; TRBD2 aligns across 10 bases. CDR3 length: 15 amino acids. The junction had 2 bases not matched to a gene; V was cut back by 1 base and J by 2 bases. Looked up from germline, CDR1 is SGHNT and CDR2 is YYREEE (reference sequence). CDR3 in amino acids: CASSLPSGGQETQYF. CDR3 DNA sequence: TGTGCCAGCAGCTTGCCTAGCGGGGGACAAGAGACCCAGTACTTC.

The chain recombines TRBV6-6 with TRBJ2-7, with 9 bases matching TRBD1. The germline gives CDR1 MNHNY, CDR2 SVGAGI (reference sequence). V shed 7 bases and J 4 bases; nucleotides not matched to a gene: 11. This CDR3 contains 15 residues. The CDR3 protein is CASTDTGTGLYEQYF. CDR3 nucleotides: TGTGCCAGCACCGATACCGGGACAGGGCTGTACGAGCAGTACTTC.

This clone was detected only a few times. The J gene is TRBJ2-3, the V gene TRBV18, with 8 nucleotides matching TRBD2. This CDR3 is 14 amino acids long. V dropped 3 bases and J dropped 4; count of bases not matched to a gene: 3. From germline, CDR1 is KGHSH and CDR2 LQKENI. CDR3 region: CASSPGRAPDTQYF. The CDR3 DNA is TGTGCCAGCTCACCCGGGAGGGCTCCAGATACGCAGTATTTT.

The chain uses TRBV30 and TRBJ2-7; D remains ambiguous. The CDR3 has 11 amino acids. Germline values: CDR1 GTSNPN, CDR2 SVGIG (reference sequence). Trimming shortened V by 2 bases and J by 4 bases, and 6 bases separated the two germline ends. The CDR3 here is CAWSSRYEQYF. CDR3 bases: TGTGCCTGGAGTAGCAGATACGAGCAGTACTTC.

The V gene is TRBV19, the J gene TRBJ2-2; 11 bases line up with TRBD2. The ends lost 5 bases at V and 4 bases at J; junction bases unmatched: 6. CDR1 is LNHDA, CDR2 SQIVND, per germline (reference sequence). The CDR3 has 16 residues. The CDR3 nucleotides read TGTGCCAGTAGTGCATCCGGGACTAGCGGCACCGGGGAGCTGTTTTTT. Its protein is CASSASGTSGTGELFF.

V usage is TRBV13 and J usage is TRBJ1-4; 8 positions match TRBD1. With 5 bases clipped from V and 5 bases from J, the junction kept 7 bases outside the gene matches. In germline, CDR1 is PRHDT, CDR2 FYEKMQ (reference sequence). This CDR3 is 15 amino acids long. Written as DNA, the CDR3 is TGTGCCAGCAGCAGATCGGGACAGGTCAATGAAAAACTGTTTTTT. Translating gives CASSRSGQVNEKLFF.

The chain has TRBV6-1 and TRBJ2-5; 7 nucleotides match TRBD1. CDR3 length: 13 residues. The junction had 1 base not matched to a gene; V was cut back by 4 bases and J by 2 bases. Germline V lookup: CDR1 MNHNS, CDR2 SASEGT. The CDR3 region is CASSVGQQETQYF. The CDR3 nucleotides are TGTGCCAGCAGTGTGGGACAGCAAGAGACCCAGTACTTC.

The chain is built from TRBV5-1 and TRBJ2-2; 7 nucleotides line up with TRBD2. The V segment lost 0 bases and the J segment 3 bases; nucleotides outside the gene matches: 2. In germline, CDR1 is SGHRS, CDR2 YFSETQ. The CDR3 sequence is 15 residues long. CDR3 residues: CASSLAGGDTGELFF. Here the CDR3 DNA reads TGCGCCAGCAGCTTGGCTGGGGGGGACACCGGGGAGCTGTTTTTT.

The genes are TRBV7-2 and TRBJ2-1; D is tentatively TRBD1 or TRBD2 (5 bases each). Germline loops: CDR1 SGHTA, CDR2 FQGNSA. The CDR3 has 13 residues. V lost 5 bases to trimming and J lost 9 bases, with 14 bases between them. The CDR3 spells CASSVDPGREQFF. In nucleotides, the CDR3 is TGTGCCAGCAGCGTAGATCCGGGACGTGAGCAGTTCTTC.

In its sample, this clone was seen once. V gene TRBV30 combines with J gene TRBJ1-4, with 10 bases that match TRBD1. CDR3 length: 15 residues. CDR1 is GTSNPN, CDR2 SVGIG, per germline (reference sequence). The trim removed 8 bases at V and 5 bases at J, leaving 11 bases unmatched. The CDR3: CALEAMTGGNEKLFF. The CDR3 DNA is TGTGCCCTGGAGGCTATGACAGGGGGCAATGAAAAACTGTTTTTT.

The chain carries TRBV27 and TRBJ1-5, with 7 bases matching TRBD1. From germline, CDR1 is MNHEY and CDR2 SMNVEV (reference sequence). Trimming took 6 bases from V and 0 from J; bases not matched to a gene: 17. There are 19 residues in the CDR3. This chain's CDR3 is CASRPKGAPRLNSNQPQHF. The CDR3 bases are TGTGCCAGCAGACCCAAGGGGGCCCCCCGCTTGAATAGCAATCAGCCCCAGCATTTT.

This chain connects TRBV19 to TRBJ1-5; D is undetermined. Germline CDR1 is LNHDA and CDR2 is SQIVND (reference sequence). The CDR3 has 14 residues. The ends were cut back, 3 bases at V and 2 bases at J, with 8 bases in the middle. CDR3 sequence: CASSIKVGNQPQHF. CDR3 in DNA: TGTGCCAGTAGTATCAAGGTAGGCAATCAGCCCCAGCATTTT.

The CDR3 DNA reads as TGTGCCAGCAGCCAAGCGGGGGGAGGAAACATTCAGTACTTC. Amino acids: CASSQAGGGNIQYF. This chain links TRBV27 with TRBJ2-4, with 9 bases that match TRBD2. The junction had 6 bases not matched to a gene; V was cut back by 6 bases and J by 6 bases. The length of the CDR3 is 14 residues. Germline V gene data show CDR1 as MNHEY and CDR2 as SMNVEV (reference sequence).

The V gene is TRBV7-2, the J gene TRBJ1-5, with TRBD1 identical over 9 bases. The CDR3 covers 16 residues. Trimming at V came to 5 bases and at J to 0 bases, leaving 5 bases not matched to a gene. The germline gives CDR1 SGHTA, CDR2 FQGNSA. CDR3 coding DNA: TGTGCCAGCAGCACCGGGACAGGGTATAGCAATCAGCCCCAGCATTTT. It yields the protein CASSTGTGYSNQPQHF.

The chain uses TRBV6-1 and TRBJ1-6; 10 bases match TRBD1. J was trimmed by 8 bases and V by 7 bases; bases with no gene match: 5. Germline V gene sequence: CDR1 MNHNS, CDR2 SASEGT. The CDR3 contains 14 residues. The CDR3 region is CASKIGQGDSPLHF. As DNA, the CDR3 is TGTGCCAGCAAAATAGGACAGGGGGATTCACCCCTCCACTTT.

The chain employs TRBV11-3 and TRBJ1-2; the D is unclear. This CDR3 region has 14 residues. V dropped 0 bases and J dropped 3 bases, with 8 bases sitting between them. CDR1 and CDR2 (germline): SGHNT, YENEEA. CDR3 amino acids: CASSLDSGHYGYTF. The CDR3 DNA is TGTGCCAGCAGCTTAGATTCCGGCCACTATGGCTACACCTTC.